The next 13 T cell receptor beta chains were all read from a single sample in a study of blood T cell repertoires in COVID-19. TCRdb's copy holds only in-frame clones and misses some; the assay was immunoSEQ multiplex PCR. The table lists about 140,000 clones, around 88% of them singletons. The sample taken for sequencing was peripheral blood. The receptors here all came from a woman aged 55 to 70 with acute or convalescent COVID-19.

V and J are TRBV7-2 and TRBJ1-3, with a weak D call TRBD1 (5 bases). The CDR3 has 15 amino acids. Germline V gene data show CDR1 as SGHTA and CDR2 as FQGNSA. Trimming took 2 bases from V and 0 from J, leaving 8 bases between them. The CDR3 DNA sequence: TGTGCCAGCAGCTTATTACAGGCCTCTGGAAACACCATATATTTT. It encodes CASSLLQASGNTIYF. Using reference TRBV7-2 and TRBJ1-3 for the parts outside the CDR3, the full variable domain is GAGVSQSPSNKVTEKGKDVELRCDPISGHTALYWYRQSLGQGLEFLIYFQGNSAPDKSGLPSDRFSAERTGGSVSTLTIQRTQQEDSAVYLCASSLLQASGNTIYFGEGSWLTVV.

This clone occurred once. The chain uses TRBV19 and TRBJ2-1; the D is unclear. V was clipped by 4 bases and J by 10 bases, with 11 bases between them. This CDR3 has 12 amino acids. Germline CDR1 and CDR2: LNHDA and SQIVND (reference sequence). CDR3 nucleotides: TGTGCCAGTAGTAATCCTTTGAGAGAGCAGTTCTTC. Protein: CASSNPLREQFF.

V usage is TRBV7-9 and J usage is TRBJ2-2, with D unclear. Germline V lookup: CDR1 SEHNR, CDR2 FQNEAQ (reference sequence). This CDR3 spans 15 amino acids. Deletions cut 5 bases from V and 1 base from J, with 11 bases between. DNA of the CDR3: TGTGCCAGCAGCCCTGAAGCAATGAACACCGGGGAGCTGTTTTTT. This codes for CASSPEAMNTGELFF.

This clone occurred once. The J gene is TRBJ2-2, the V gene TRBV30, with D possibly being TRBD1 (6 bases). Trimming cost V 5 bases and J 0 bases, with 16 bases left between them. The CDR3 totals 16 residues. From germline, CDR1 is GTSNPN and CDR2 SVGIG (reference sequence). CDR3 sequence reads: CAWGNRAGTNTGELFF. The CDR3 DNA reads TGTGCCTGGGGGAACAGGGCAGGGACGAACACCGGGGAGCTGTTTTTT.

This chain links TRBV5-4 with TRBJ1-1; TRBD1 might be the D (5 bases). There are 16 residues in the CDR3. V shed 0 bases and J shed 12 bases, with 24 bases lying between them. From germline, CDR1 is SGHNT and CDR2 YYREEE (reference sequence). The CDR3: CASSLVGVGLKGLPFF. DNA for the CDR3: TGTGCCAGCAGCTTGGTGGGGGTGGGGCTCAAGGGACTCCCTTTCTTT.

The V call is TRBV7-3, the J call TRBJ2-1, with 12 nucleotides matching TRBD2. Unmatched junction bases numbered 4, after V lost 7 bases and J lost 6 bases. CDR3 length: 14 amino acids. Germline assignment: CDR1 SGHTA and CDR2 FQGTGA. Here the CDR3 DNA reads TGTGCCAGCAAACTAGCGGGGGGTTCCAATGAGCAGTTCTTC. Its protein is CASKLAGGSNEQFF.

This chain uses TRBV19 with TRBJ2-7, with TRBD1 matching 9 bases. V shed 6 bases and J 1 base; nucleotides not matched to a gene: 4. The CDR3 has 14 amino acids. Germline V gene lookup returns CDR1 LNHDA and CDR2 SQIVND (reference sequence). The CDR3 region has the DNA TGTGCCAGTAGACCGGGACAGGGTTCCTACGAGCAGTACTTC. This translates into CASRPGQGSYEQYF. The variable domain in full, completed from reference TRBV19 and TRBJ2-7, reads DGGITQSPKYLFRKEGQNVTLSCEQNLNHDAMYWYRQDPGQGLRLIYYSQIVNDFQKGDIAEGYSVSREKKESFPLTVTSAQKNPTAFYLCASRPGQGSYEQYFGPGTRLTVT.

The chain carries TRBV6-6 and TRBJ1-5; a weak D match, TRBD1 (6 bases). Germline V CDR1 and CDR2: MNHNY, SVGAGI (reference sequence). This CDR3 is 14 amino acids long. The V end was cut by 8 bases, the J end by 0 bases, with 11 bases between. CDR3 in amino acids: CASSRTDSNQPQHF. The CDR3 DNA reads TGTGCCAGCTCCAGGACAGATAGCAATCAGCCCCAGCATTTT.

This chain joins TRBV5-4 and TRBJ2-1, with D perhaps TRBD1 (5 bases). The CDR3 is made up of 15 amino acids. With 0 bases removed from V and 7 bases from J, the gap between germline ends came to 14 bases. Germline V gene lookup returns CDR1 SGHNT and CDR2 YYREEE (reference sequence). The CDR3 region is CASSLETVGSNEQFF. The CDR3 DNA reads as TGTGCCAGCAGCTTGGAGACAGTAGGCTCGAATGAGCAGTTCTTC.

The chain links TRBV5-1 to TRBJ2-2; D ambiguous. The germline V and J ends were trimmed by 3 bases and 5 bases, with 5 bases remaining between them. CDR3 length: 12 residues. The germline gives CDR1 SGHRS, CDR2 YFSETQ. The CDR3 loop is CASSSLTGELFF. In DNA, the CDR3 is TGCGCCAGCAGCTCACTTACCGGGGAGCTGTTTTTT.

This chain connects TRBV7-2 to TRBJ2-5; TRBD1 might be the D (6 bases). Germline CDR1 SGHTA, CDR2 FQGNSA. This CDR3 contains 13 residues. Trimming removed 1 base from V and 4 bases from J, with 7 bases in between. CDR3 in DNA: TGTGCCAGCAGCTTAGACAGGGCAGAGACCCAGTACTTC. Translated: CASSLDRAETQYF.

The CDR3 DNA is TGTGCCAGCTCACCCCATCCCTTGGGGGGCACTGAAGCTTTCTTT. Encoded protein: CASSPHPLGGTEAFF. The chain uses TRBV18 and TRBJ1-1; a weak D match, TRBD1 (5 bases). V was clipped by 3 bases and J by 4 bases, with 15 bases between them. The CDR3 has 15 amino acids. In germline, CDR1 is KGHSH, CDR2 LQKENI.

CDR3 in DNA: TGTGCCAGCAGTGAGAGGCAGCTGTTGGGTTCACCCCTCCACTTT. Translation gives CASSERQLLGSPLHF. The rearrangement uses TRBV2 and TRBJ1-6; D not certain. The CDR3 has 15 amino acids. V lost 3 bases and J 9 bases, leaving 15 bases between the germline ends. Germline V gene data show CDR1 as SNHLY and CDR2 as FYNNEI.